This T cell receptor (beta chain) derives from a study of T-cell memory formation after mild COVID-19. This clonotype was found a few times. TCRdb processed the 5' RACE reads anew with MiXCR; each CDR3 protein has one entry. The table lists around 300,000 distinct CDR3 sequences, roughly an eighth of them singletons. The receptor was derived from a man aged 18 to 30 who had mild COVID-19 (a few samples of this study predate the infection). Cell type and time point are not known. The sample consisted of PBMCs or a T cell subset sorted from them (not recorded which).

The CDR3 region is CASSLVGTGGLNTEAFF. The CDR3 DNA reads as TGCGCCAGCAGCTTGGTCGGGACAGGAGGTCTGAACACTGAAGCTTTCTTT. J is TRBJ1-1 and V is TRBV5-1; 8 bases are a match to TRBD1. This CDR3 has 17 amino acids. Per germline, CDR1 SGHRS and CDR2 YFSETQ. Trimming at V came to 0 bases and at J to 0 bases, leaving 7 bases not matched to a gene.